This is a list of T cell receptor beta chains from one sample in a study of cytotoxic CD8 clonotypes in ibrutinib-treated CLL. TCRdb keeps only in-frame clones here, not all; method: immunoSEQ multiplex PCR. The table lists more than 200,000 clones, more than 65% of them singletons, with 5.5% to 7% in the top ten. Sequenced material: PBMCs, taken after 12 months of ibrutinib treatment. The origin of the receptors is a human donor with chronic lymphocytic leukemia. Both conserved end residues are part of each CDR3. D genes are given only for firm matches. Size tells how often a clone was seen (once, few, many) or the class of an expanded clone, and some rows leave it out.

v_gene	j_gene	d_gene	abundance	CDR3nt	CDR3aa
TRBV28	TRBJ1-2	.	few	TGTGCCAGCACGCTGGGAGTTGGGGGTAGGGACACCTTC	CASTLGVGGRDTF
TRBV29-1	TRBJ1-6	TRBD1	few	TGCAGCGTTGCGGGGACAGGCGGTAATTCACCCCTCCACTTT	CSVAGTGGNSPLHF
TRBV11-2	TRBJ1-6	.	.	TGTGCCAGCAGTTCAGGACGGTATAATTCACCCCTCCACTTT	CASSSGRYNSPLHF
TRBV6-5	TRBJ2-5	TRBD2	once	TGTGCCAGCAGTGACTTACTAGCGGCAGAGACCCAGTACTTC	CASSDLLAAETQYF
TRBV9	TRBJ1-4	TRBD1	.	TGTGCCAGCAGCTTCAACCTCCCCACAGGGGGCGACGATGAAAAACTGTTTTTT	CASSFNLPTGGDDEKLFF
TRBV20-1	TRBJ2-3	.	.	TGCAGTGCTCAAGATCAGCAACAGTATTTT	CSAQDQQQYF
TRBV7-2	TRBJ2-3	.	.	TGTGCCAGCAGCCGACTTTCCTCGGCGGGTACGCAGTATTTT	CASSRLSSAGTQYF
TRBV2	TRBJ2-1	.	.	TGTGCCAGCAGATACCGGGACTATGAGCAGTTCTTC	CASRYRDYEQFF
TRBV9	TRBJ1-6	.	.	TGTGCCAGCAGCTTCCACTGGGGGGTAGAATCACCCCTCCACTTT	CASSFHWGVESPLHF
TRBV5-1	TRBJ1-2	TRBD1	.	TGCGCCAGCAGCAAAAGCTCCCCTGGACAGGTAGTTGGCTACACCTTC	CASSKSSPGQVVGYTF
TRBV19	TRBJ2-3	TRBD1	.	TGTGCCACCAGCAGGGGGAAGTCGACAGATACGCAGTATTTT	CATSRGKSTDTQYF
TRBV6-1	TRBJ2-7	.	.	TGTGCCAGCAGTGAAGCGGGGACAACCTCCTACGAGCAGTACTTC	CASSEAGTTSYEQYF
TRBV4-2	TRBJ1-2	.	.	TGTGCCAGCAGCCAAGATTCCTATGGCTACACCTTC	CASSQDSYGYTF
TRBV20-1	TRBJ2-7	TRBD2	.	TGCAGTGCTAGGGGAGGGCCCGAGCAGTACTTC	CSARGGPEQYF
TRBV13	TRBJ1-4	TRBD1	.	TGTGCCAGCAGCAAACGGACAGGGGGTAATGAAAAACTGTTTTTT	CASSKRTGGNEKLFF
TRBV19	TRBJ2-3	TRBD2	.	TGTGCCAGTAGTATACCAGCGACTAGCGGCATCACAGATACGCAGTATTTT	CASSIPATSGITDTQYF
TRBV28	TRBJ2-1	.	.	TGTGCCAGCAGTTTAGGATGGCAGGGAGGCTACAATGAGCAGTTCTTC	CASSLGWQGGYNEQFF
TRBV4-1	TRBJ2-5	TRBD2	.	TGCGCCAGCAGCCAACCCGGGACTAGCGGGCTTCAAGAGACCCAGTACTTC	CASSQPGTSGLQETQYF
TRBV6-5	TRBJ2-7	.	.	TGTGCCAGCAGATTCACCAGGGCGCAGGGTGGCGAGCAGTACTTC	CASRFTRAQGGEQYF
TRBV19	TRBJ1-1	.	.	TGTGCCAGTAGGGAAGGGGACGGTGGGTACACTGAAGCTTTCTTT	CASREGDGGYTEAFF
TRBV5-1	TRBJ2-3	TRBD1	.	TGCGCCAGCAGCTTCGGGACAGGGGGAGATACGCAGTATTTT	CASSFGTGGDTQYF
TRBV27	TRBJ2-1	.	many	TGTGCCAGCAGTTCTGAGCCATACAATGAGCAGTTCTTC	CASSSEPYNEQFF
TRBV28	TRBJ2-1	.	.	TGTGCCAGCAGTTTAGGGCCTAGGATGGGGACTTACAATGAGCAGTTCTTC	CASSLGPRMGTYNEQFF
TRBV25-1	TRBJ1-2	.	once	TGTGCCAGCAGTGACAGGGAGTTTACCTTAACCAACGGCTACACCTTC	CASSDREFTLTNGYTF
TRBV11-2	TRBJ2-5	TRBD1	.	TGTGCCAGCAGCTGGATTACAGGGGTCGGAGAGACCCAGTACTTC	CASSWITGVGETQYF
TRBV2	TRBJ1-1	.	.	TGTGCCACCTTCGGGGGGGCCTACACTGAAGCTTTCTTT	CATFGGAYTEAFF
TRBV28	TRBJ2-7	.	once	TGTGCCAGCAGCCCCCTGGAGGATAGCTCCTACGAGCAGTACTTC	CASSPLEDSSYEQYF
TRBV4-3	TRBJ2-7	.	.	TGCGCCAGCAGCCAAGAAAGACAGGGGCGGGTAGCGGGGTCCTACGAGCAGTACTTC	CASSQERQGRVAGSYEQYF
TRBV6-1	TRBJ2-3	TRBD2	.	TGTGCCAGCAGTGGTGGACTAGCGGCTAGCACAGATACGCAGTATTTT	CASSGGLAASTDTQYF
TRBV5-1	TRBJ1-4	.	.	TGCGCCAGCAGCTTCATCCGGGACAAGTCTAATGAAAAACTGTTTTTT	CASSFIRDKSNEKLFF
TRBV18	TRBJ1-2	.	.	TGTGCCAGCTCATGGGGCTTAACTGGGGGCCTTTATGGCTACACCTTC	CASSWGLTGGLYGYTF
TRBV6-1	TRBJ1-6	.	.	TGTGCCAGCAGTGAAGTCTATAATTCACCCCTCCACTTT	CASSEVYNSPLHF
TRBV10-1	TRBJ1-5	TRBD1	few	TGCGCCAGTAGGGACAGGTTAGGAAATCAGCCCCAGCATTTT	CASRDRLGNQPQHF
TRBV19	TRBJ1-3	.	.	TGTGCCAGTAGTGTGACAGCTCCTGGAAACACCATATATTTT	CASSVTAPGNTIYF
TRBV25-1	TRBJ1-1	.	once	TGTGCCAGCAGGGGCTTGCGGGCGGGTGACACTGAAGCTTTCTTT	CASRGLRAGDTEAFF
TRBV10-1	TRBJ1-5	TRBD1	.	TGCGCCAGCCCAGACAGGGGGCCCAATCAGCCCCAGCATTTT	CASPDRGPNQPQHF
TRBV19	TRBJ2-7	TRBD1	few	TGTGCCAGTGGGGACAGGGCCTACGAGCAGTACTTC	CASGDRAYEQYF
TRBV28	TRBJ2-7	TRBD1	.	TGTGCCAGCAGCCGACGGGGGACAGGGGGCGGAGAGCAGTACTTC	CASSRRGTGGGEQYF
TRBV25-1	TRBJ2-1	TRBD1	.	TGTGCCAGCAGTGAAAGGGGAACAGGGGCTGAGCAGTTCTTC	CASSERGTGAEQFF
TRBV7-2	TRBJ1-2	.	.	TGTGCCAGCAGCTTGACTAACGCACAGGGCTATGGCTACACCTTC	CASSLTNAQGYGYTF
TRBV7-9	TRBJ2-3	.	many	TGTGCCAGCAGCTTACGAGTCGGCGGGACTGGGGATACGCAGTATTTT	CASSLRVGGTGDTQYF
TRBV6-5	TRBJ2-3	TRBD2	.	TGTGCCAGCAGCCTATCTCTAGCGGGAGGAGAAGCGCAGTATTTT	CASSLSLAGGEAQYF
TRBV7-2	TRBJ2-7	.	.	TGTGCCAGCAGCCCGAACTCCCCGGAGCAGTACTTC	CASSPNSPEQYF
TRBV6-6	TRBJ1-2	TRBD1	.	TGTGCCAGCGGGACAGGGGGACGTGGCTACACCTTC	CASGTGGRGYTF
TRBV30	TRBJ1-1	.	.	TGTGCCTGGAGTGGAGAGAGGACTGAAGCTTTCTTT	CAWSGERTEAFF
TRBV5-1	TRBJ1-2	TRBD1	once	TGCGCCAGCAGCTCTCTTGGACAGGGGGCCGCCACCTTC	CASSSLGQGAATF
TRBV7-3	TRBJ2-2	.	.	TGTGCCAGTCACTCCCCCCATGACAAGAACACCGGGGAGCTGTTTTTT	CASHSPHDKNTGELFF
TRBV5-6	TRBJ2-2	TRBD1	few	TGTGCCAGCAGCCCGTCCGGGACAGAATTGACCGGGGAGCTGTTTTTT	CASSPSGTELTGELFF
TRBV2	TRBJ1-1	TRBD1	few	TGTGCCAGCAGTGGGGAGGGACAGAAAGCTTTCTTT	CASSGEGQKAFF
TRBV4-1	TRBJ2-7	TRBD2	.	TGCGCCAGCAGCCAAGCGGGAGGGCCCTACGAGCAGTACTTC	CASSQAGGPYEQYF
TRBV7-9	TRBJ2-7	TRBD1	once	TGTGCCAGCAGTTCGACCTCCGGGACAGCCTACGAGCAGTACTTC	CASSSTSGTAYEQYF
TRBV30	TRBJ1-6	TRBD1	.	TGTGCCTGGGGGACAGGGGTAAATTCACCCCTCCACTTT	CAWGTGVNSPLHF
TRBV25-1	TRBJ2-3	TRBD2	.	TGTGCCAGCAGTGAAGGACTAGCGGGAGGAAAAGATACGCAGTATTTT	CASSEGLAGGKDTQYF
TRBV7-3	TRBJ1-5	.	few	TGTGCCAGCAGCTCGACAGGAGGAGGACAGCCCCAGCATTTT	CASSSTGGGQPQHF
TRBV15	TRBJ2-7	.	.	TGTGCCACCAGCAGAGCGCGTAGGGCGGACGAGCAGTACTTC	CATSRARRADEQYF